This T cell receptor (beta chain) was profiled in a study of T cell clonality in common variable immunodeficiency. The data were produced by immunoSEQ multiplex PCR, yet TCRdb's version contains in-frame clones alone and is incomplete. The data show 30,000 to 40,000 clones, with none appearing a single time. Regarding the study as a whole: TCRbeta clonality was increased in CVID versus healthy controls.

This clone was seen only a few times. Its target is unknown. Read coverage stops 3 residues before the CDR3 terminus; the germline J gene supplies the remainder. Heparinized whole blood, roughly 4.5 to 9 ml, came from each donor. This CDR3 has 14 amino acids. Per germline, CDR1 GTSNPN and CDR2 SVGIG (reference sequence). The sample consisted of peripheral blood mononuclear cells. V gene TRBV30 combines with J gene TRBJ1-2; possibly TRBD1 for D (6 bases). The source of this sequence is a person aged 18 to 70 in good health. The CDR3 loop reads CAWSLKGGPYDYTF. CDR3 bases read: TGTGCCTGGAGCCTGAAGGGGGGGCCCTACGAC.